This record covers a single T cell receptor (beta chain). There is no known antigen for this receptor. Base-call qualities are not available, and no considerably larger clone is one nucleotide away. The data derive from a study of shared T cell receptors in the human thymus (dated by TCRdb to the early 2020s). Background for the entire study: The study examined how self-reactive, shared T-cell receptor alpha chains are generated in the human thymus.

Inclusive of the bounding cysteine and phenylalanine, the CDR3 is 20 residues long. Left in the record is the CDR3 DNA by itself, 60 bases read in frame from the first base. Here V drops 3 bases and J drops 4 bases, and the junction holds 22 bases not matched to any gene. From the germline V gene, CDR1 is SGHTS and CDR2 is YDEGEE. Library method: the immunoSEQ multiplex PCR assay. Drawn from immuneACCESS, this table holds only the in-frame rearrangements with V and J called that TCRdb kept. Clones are partly lost; checked studies trace under half to an unresolved V gene and leave the rest unexplained. The sample data list hundreds of thousands of clones, and 70% to 90% of these were observed just once. About 0.01% of the sample is in the top ten clones. The same specimen was also included in a second study, on human thymus T cells. The second publication reports: Immunologically healthy infants undergoing open corrective cardiac surgery for congenital heart defects in Finland were used as donors. The thymus tissue came from surgical resects taken out during corrective cardiac surgery. Both the thymic and the peripheral blood repertoires appeared to show biased V and J gene segment usage. The related research found that thymic TCR repertoires overlapped highly between unrelated individuals. The study characterized TCR alpha and beta repertoires from eight infant thymus samples and a few related peripheral blood samples. The cohort included six male and a couple of female infants, with donor ages spanning 7 to 244 days. Thymocytes were freed from the tissue by mechanical means and kept at -70 degrees C as pellets of roughly 10-32 million cells. A QIAsymphony instrument was used to extract genomic DNA from the frozen cell pellets. TCRB and TCRAD loci were amplified from a standardized quantity of quality-controlled genomic DNA using the immunoSEQ multiplex PCR assay. The V(D)J region was spanned by amplicons of a length sufficient to cover the CDR3 and to identify V and J genes. Amplicon sequencing was performed on an Illumina platform through the commercial immunoSEQ service. Primer bias and sequencing errors were corrected as previously described, and TCRAD and TCRB were defined on the basis of the IMGT database. Repertoires were analysed with immunoSEQ Analyzer 3.0 and VDJTools, covering basic statistics, V/J segment usage, diversity estimates, rarefaction and pairwise overlap. Diversity was estimated using the Chao1, ChaoE, Efron-Thisted, Shannon and inverse Simpson indices, and was also estimated on datasets down-sampled to the size of the smallest sample. Repertoire overlap was assessed by strict matching of CDR3 nucleotide sequence, V gene and J gene, and clustering was done by Jaccard-based multidimensional scaling. On average, roughly 740,000 unique TCRB clonotypes were obtained from thymus samples, compared with 75,000 to 90,000 from blood samples.

Specimen: thymocytes. The chain uses TRBV5-8 and TRBJ1-5, with 7 bases matching TRBD1. This sequence was found in a boy in the first two years of life with a congenital heart defect. Donor details come from another sample of the same person, matched by shared clones. The nucleotide sequence reads as follows: TGTGCCAGCAGCTGCTTAGCGACAGGGACAAATAAGTGCAGGAATCAGCCCCAGCATTTT. Its protein product is CASSCLATGTNKCRNQPQHF. Extended through the reference TRBV5-8 and TRBJ1-5 proteins, this CDR3 yields the full variable domain: EAGVTQSPTHLIKTRGQQATLRCSPISGHTSVYWYQQALGLGLQFLLWYDEGEERNRGNFPPRFSGRQFPNYSSELNVNALELEDSALYLCASSCLATGTNKCRNQPQHFGDGTRLSIL.